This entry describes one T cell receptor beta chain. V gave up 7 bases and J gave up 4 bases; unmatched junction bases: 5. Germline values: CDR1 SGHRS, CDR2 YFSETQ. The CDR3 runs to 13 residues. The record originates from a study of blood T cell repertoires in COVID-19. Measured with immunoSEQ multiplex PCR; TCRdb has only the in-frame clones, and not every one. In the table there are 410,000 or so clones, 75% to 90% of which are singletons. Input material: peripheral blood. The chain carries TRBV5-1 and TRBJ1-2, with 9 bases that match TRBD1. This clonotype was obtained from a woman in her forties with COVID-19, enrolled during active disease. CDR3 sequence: CASRTGQGYGYTF. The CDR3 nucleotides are TGCGCCAGCCGGACGGGACAGGGCTATGGCTACACCTTC.